This is a list of T cell receptor beta chains from one sample in a study of shared clonotypes between healthy human individuals. Using immunoSEQ multiplex PCR, the repertoire was profiled, and TCRdb retains in-frame clones only, with some absent. The repertoire holds approximately 700,000 clones, with about 80% as singletons. The sequencing sample was made of memory CD4+ T cells sorted from blood. The receptors were gathered from a woman aged 30 to 39 in good health. The CDR3 runs from the conserved cysteine through the conserved F or W. A D gene is named only where the DNA matches it firmly. Size is omitted from some rows. Given values are once, few, many or a class for expanded clones.

>-|TRBV27|-|TRBJ2-7
CASKKESSYEQYF
TGTGCCAGCAAAAAAGAGAGCTCCTACGAGCAGTACTTC
>-|TRBV2|TRBD2|TRBJ2-3
CASSEERGWGPDTQYF
TGTGCCAGCAGTGAAGAGCGGGGGTGGGGTCCAGATACGCAGTATTTT
>-|TRBV28|-|TRBJ1-5
CASSLARTVDSRQPQHF
TGTGCCAGCAGTTTAGCCCGGACAGTCGATAGTCGTCAGCCCCAGCATTTT
>few|TRBV5-1|TRBD2|TRBJ2-3
CASSLGLAGGVDTQYF
TGCGCCAGCAGCCTGGGACTAGCGGGAGGGGTAGATACGCAGTATTTT
>few|TRBV10-3|TRBD1|TRBJ1-2
CAIRSDRGDNGYTF
TGTGCCATCAGATCCGACAGGGGGGATAATGGCTACACCTTC
>-|TRBV18|-|TRBJ2-7
CASSSDGYEQYF
TGTGCCAGCTCATCCGACGGTTACGAGCAGTACTTC
>-|TRBV2|-|TRBJ1-5
CASSEQSNQPQHF
TGTGCCAGCAGTGAACAGAGCAATCAGCCCCAGCATTTT
>many|TRBV7-8|-|TRBJ2-7
CASSLVAGSYEQYF
TGTGCCAGCAGCTTAGTGGCAGGGTCCTACGAGCAGTACTTC
>-|TRBV6-5|-|TRBJ2-7
CASSYSITDSFYEQYF
TGTGCCAGCAGTTACTCGATCACGGATAGTTTCTACGAGCAGTACTTC
>-|TRBV7-2|-|TRBJ1-1
CASSPQGGGEAFF
TGTGCCAGCAGCCCACAGGGAGGTGGTGAAGCTTTCTTT
>-|TRBV5-5|TRBD2|TRBJ2-7
CASSTPSSGTYEQYF
TGTGCCAGCAGCACCCCGAGTAGCGGGACCTACGAGCAGTACTTC
>-|TRBV11-2|-|TRBJ2-7
CASSLATPRENDEQYF
TGTGCCAGCAGCTTAGCGACTCCCAGGGAGAACGACGAGCAGTACTTC
>few|TRBV19|TRBD1|TRBJ2-5
CASSIGTGSRFQYF
TGTGCCAGTAGTATAGGGACAGGGTCCCGCTTTCAGTACTTC
>once|TRBV29-1|-|TRBJ2-4
CSVDLEQAAKNIQYF
TGCAGCGTTGACCTTGAACAGGCAGCCAAAAACATTCAGTACTTC
>-|TRBV4-2|-|TRBJ2-6
CATAGKISSGANVLTF
TGTGCCACGGCAGGGAAGATCAGCTCTGGGGCCAACGTCCTGACTTTC
>medium-sized|TRBV28|-|TRBJ1-5
CASSGGNQPQHF
TGTGCCAGCAGTGGGGGGAATCAGCCCCAGCATTTT
>-|TRBV28|-|TRBJ2-7
CASTLTRLREQYF
TGTGCCAGCACCCTAACTAGGTTACGAGAGCAGTACTTC
>-|TRBV2|-|TRBJ1-2
CASSEVGRTGYTF
TGTGCCAGCAGTGAAGTTGGTAGGACGGGCTACACCTTC
>-|TRBV5-6|-|TRBJ2-5
CASSLMAGIVQETQYF
TGTGCCAGCAGCTTGATGGCAGGGATCGTGCAAGAGACCCAGTACTTC
>-|TRBV30|-|TRBJ1-2
CAWSAPGRLWGYTF
TGTGCCTGGAGCGCGCCCGGACGGCTCTGGGGCTACACCTTC
>-|TRBV28|TRBD1|TRBJ1-2
CASSRNRGGYTF
TGTGCCAGCAGCCGAAACAGGGGCGGCTACACCTTC
>few|TRBV7-9|-|TRBJ1-2
CASSESRGDTF
TGTGCCAGCAGCGAAAGTAGGGGGGACACCTTC